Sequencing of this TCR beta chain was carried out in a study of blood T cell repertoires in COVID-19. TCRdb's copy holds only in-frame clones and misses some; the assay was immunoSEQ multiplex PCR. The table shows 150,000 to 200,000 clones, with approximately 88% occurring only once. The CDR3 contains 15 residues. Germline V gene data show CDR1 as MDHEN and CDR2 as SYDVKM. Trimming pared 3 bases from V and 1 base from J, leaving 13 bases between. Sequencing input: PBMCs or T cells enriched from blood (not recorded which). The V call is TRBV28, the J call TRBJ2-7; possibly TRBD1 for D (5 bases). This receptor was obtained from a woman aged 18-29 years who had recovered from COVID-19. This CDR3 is CASSFRGALSYEQYF. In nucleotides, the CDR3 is TGTGCCAGCAGTTTTAGGGGTGCCCTATCCTACGAGCAGTACTTC.